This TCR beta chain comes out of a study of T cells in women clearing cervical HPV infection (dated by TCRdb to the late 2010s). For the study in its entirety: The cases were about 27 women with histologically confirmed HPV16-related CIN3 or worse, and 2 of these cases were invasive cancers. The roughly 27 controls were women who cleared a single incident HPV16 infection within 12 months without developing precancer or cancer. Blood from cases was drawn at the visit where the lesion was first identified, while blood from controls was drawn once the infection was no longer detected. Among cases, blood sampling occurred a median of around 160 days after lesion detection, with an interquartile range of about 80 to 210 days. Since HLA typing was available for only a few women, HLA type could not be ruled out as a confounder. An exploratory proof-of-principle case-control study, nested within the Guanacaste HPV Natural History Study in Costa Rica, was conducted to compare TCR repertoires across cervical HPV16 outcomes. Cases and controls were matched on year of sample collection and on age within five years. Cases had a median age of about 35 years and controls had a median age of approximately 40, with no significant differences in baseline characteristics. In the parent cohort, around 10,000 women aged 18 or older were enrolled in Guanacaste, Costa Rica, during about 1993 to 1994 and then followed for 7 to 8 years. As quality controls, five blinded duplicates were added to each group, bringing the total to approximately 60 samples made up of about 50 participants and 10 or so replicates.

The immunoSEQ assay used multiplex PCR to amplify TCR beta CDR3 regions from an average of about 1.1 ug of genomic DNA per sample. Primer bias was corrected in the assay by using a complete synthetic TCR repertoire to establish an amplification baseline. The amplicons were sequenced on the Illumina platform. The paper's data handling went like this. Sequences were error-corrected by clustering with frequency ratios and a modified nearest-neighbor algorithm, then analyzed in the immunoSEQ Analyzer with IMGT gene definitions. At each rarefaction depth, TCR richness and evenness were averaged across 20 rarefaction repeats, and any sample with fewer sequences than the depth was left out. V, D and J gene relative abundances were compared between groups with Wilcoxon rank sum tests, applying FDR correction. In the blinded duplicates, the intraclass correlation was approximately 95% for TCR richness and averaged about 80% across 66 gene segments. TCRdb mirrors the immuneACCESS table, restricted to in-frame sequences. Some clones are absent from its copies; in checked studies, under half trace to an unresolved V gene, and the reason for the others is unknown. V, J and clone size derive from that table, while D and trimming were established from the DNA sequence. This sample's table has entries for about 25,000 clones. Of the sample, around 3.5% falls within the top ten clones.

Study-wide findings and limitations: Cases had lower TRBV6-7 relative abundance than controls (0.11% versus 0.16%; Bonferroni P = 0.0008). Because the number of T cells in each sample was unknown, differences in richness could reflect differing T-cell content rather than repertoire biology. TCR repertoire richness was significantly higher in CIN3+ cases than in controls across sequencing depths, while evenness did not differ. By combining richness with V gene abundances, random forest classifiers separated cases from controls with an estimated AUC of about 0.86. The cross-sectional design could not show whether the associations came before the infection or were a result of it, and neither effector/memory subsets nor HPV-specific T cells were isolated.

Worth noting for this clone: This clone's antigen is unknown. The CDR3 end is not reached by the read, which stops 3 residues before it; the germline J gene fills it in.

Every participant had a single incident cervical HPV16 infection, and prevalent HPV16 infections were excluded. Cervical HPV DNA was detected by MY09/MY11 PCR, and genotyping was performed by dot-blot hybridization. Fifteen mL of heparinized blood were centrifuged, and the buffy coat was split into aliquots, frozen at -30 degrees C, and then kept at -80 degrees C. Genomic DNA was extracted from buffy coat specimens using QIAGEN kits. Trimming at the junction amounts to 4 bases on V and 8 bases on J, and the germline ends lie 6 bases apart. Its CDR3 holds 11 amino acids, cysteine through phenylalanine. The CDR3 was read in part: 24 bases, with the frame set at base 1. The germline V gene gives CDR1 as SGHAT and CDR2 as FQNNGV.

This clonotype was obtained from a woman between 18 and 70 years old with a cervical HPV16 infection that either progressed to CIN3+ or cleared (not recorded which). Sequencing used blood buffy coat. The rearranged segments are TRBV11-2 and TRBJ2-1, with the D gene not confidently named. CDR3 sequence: CASSSSYEQFF. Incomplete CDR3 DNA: TGTGCCAGCAGCTCCTCCTATGAG.